This TCR beta chain was sequenced during a study of post-analysis software for immune sequencing data (dated by TCRdb to about 2015). Study-level background: Relapsing-remitting, secondary progressive and progressive-relapsing multiple sclerosis were recorded as disease courses, and subtype annotation was lacking for some patients. A subset of samples was prepared in parallel using single-end sample barcoding, then pooled and co-amplified after Illumina adapter ligation. The patient repertoires were compared against 10 to 12 previously published healthy control repertoires obtained from donors aged 6 to 25 years. What the authors observed across the whole study: Multiple sclerosis patients had significantly lower normalized Chao1 diversity than controls, a result that suggests substantial peripheral T-cell clonal expansion. The control group was slightly older than the multiple sclerosis patient group. Direct clustering with F measure showed strong co-clustering of samples prepared in the same batch, prompting a batch-effect correction. Four to six TRBV segments, including TRBV5-6, TRBV5-1 and TRBV20-1, were significantly more frequent in patients than controls.

To demonstrate the VDJtools post-analysis software, TCR beta repertoires were profiled from the peripheral blood of 13 young patients with multiple sclerosis. Multiple sclerosis patients were children and adolescents aged roughly 6 to 17 years. With respect to this clonotype: Its antigen is still unknown. Base qualities are not at hand, and no much larger clone is one base apart.

Including the terminal cysteine and phenylalanine, the CDR3 comprises 19 residues. Only the CDR3 part of the read is kept: 57 bases, read in frame from the first base. V and J are truncated by 0 bases and 0 bases respectively, leaving an intervening sequence of 17 bases. From a lookup of the germline V gene (reference sequence), CDR1 and CDR2 are SEHNR and FQNEAQ. Library creation used PCR. Instrument on record: Illumina HiSeq 2500. To reduce PCR and sequencing biases, unique molecular identifiers were incorporated into the TCR beta cDNA libraries. Per 1 to 10 million input T cells, roughly 0.5 million cDNA molecules were obtained, such that each molecule approximated one T cell. The same protocol used for the earlier healthy control dataset was applied to prepare and sequence the patient libraries. Samples belonging to the same batch were prepared together, multiplexed and sequenced on a shared HiSeq lane. The authors processed their data as follows. Raw barcoded reads were processed with MIGEC, and single-read molecular identifier groups were discarded before consensus assembly and CDR3 extraction. Clonotype tables were post-analysed with VDJtools, normalizing diversity by down-sampling all datasets to the smallest sample size. To correct batch-related cross-sample contamination, repertoire overlap clustering matched CDR3 amino acid sequences but not nucleotide sequences. TCRdb trimmed the raw reads at Q25, called clones with MiXCR and kept productive beta chains. Under each unique CDR3 protein, matching rows form one entry showing the most common genes and DNA. None of the V and J calls come from the authors' own analysis; TCRdb made them. In this sample the table shows about 380,000 distinct CDR3 sequences, about a third of which occur a single time. The ten largest account for 13% of the sample.

The sample taken for sequencing was blood. The V and J genes are TRBV7-9 and TRBJ2-2; the D call is tentative, TRBD1 or TRBD2, as each matches 5 bases. This clonotype was obtained from a girl aged 5 to 17 with multiple sclerosis. The CDR3 sequence is CASSLARGWDGSNTGELFF. The nucleotide sequence reads as follows: TGTGCCAGCAGCTTAGCGAGAGGGTGGGACGGATCGAACACCGGGGAGCTGTTTTTT.